This record concerns one T cell receptor beta chain sequence. What it binds is unknown. The data belong to a study of blood T cells in healthy people across ages. Sample-barcoded 5' priming and a J-beta primer mix drove a second PCR of 7 to 11 cycles. A template-switch adaptor that had 12 random nucleotides put a tag on each cDNA molecule. Via MiXCR, TCRdb re-called the 5' RACE reads, giving one row per CDR3 protein. The sample consists of about 780,000 distinct CDR3 sequences, more than 25% of them appearing once. Study-wide results and limits: Diversity estimates from one million T cells were considered underestimates.

CDR1 is DFQATT and CDR2 is SNEGSKA in the germline V gene (reference sequence). The CDR3 loop spans 14 amino acids. The V gene lost 2 bases and the J gene lost 1 base, with 10 bases spanning the gap. These data are also associated with another study on T cells of mothers and their children.

The gene calls are TRBV20-1 and TRBJ2-3; a weak D match, TRBD1 (5 bases). This TCR came from a boy between 10 and 17 years old in good health. Sequencing input: blood. CDR3 amino acids: CSARQGWGTDTQYF. Written as DNA, the CDR3 is TGCAGTGCTAGACAGGGATGGGGCACAGATACGCAGTATTTT.